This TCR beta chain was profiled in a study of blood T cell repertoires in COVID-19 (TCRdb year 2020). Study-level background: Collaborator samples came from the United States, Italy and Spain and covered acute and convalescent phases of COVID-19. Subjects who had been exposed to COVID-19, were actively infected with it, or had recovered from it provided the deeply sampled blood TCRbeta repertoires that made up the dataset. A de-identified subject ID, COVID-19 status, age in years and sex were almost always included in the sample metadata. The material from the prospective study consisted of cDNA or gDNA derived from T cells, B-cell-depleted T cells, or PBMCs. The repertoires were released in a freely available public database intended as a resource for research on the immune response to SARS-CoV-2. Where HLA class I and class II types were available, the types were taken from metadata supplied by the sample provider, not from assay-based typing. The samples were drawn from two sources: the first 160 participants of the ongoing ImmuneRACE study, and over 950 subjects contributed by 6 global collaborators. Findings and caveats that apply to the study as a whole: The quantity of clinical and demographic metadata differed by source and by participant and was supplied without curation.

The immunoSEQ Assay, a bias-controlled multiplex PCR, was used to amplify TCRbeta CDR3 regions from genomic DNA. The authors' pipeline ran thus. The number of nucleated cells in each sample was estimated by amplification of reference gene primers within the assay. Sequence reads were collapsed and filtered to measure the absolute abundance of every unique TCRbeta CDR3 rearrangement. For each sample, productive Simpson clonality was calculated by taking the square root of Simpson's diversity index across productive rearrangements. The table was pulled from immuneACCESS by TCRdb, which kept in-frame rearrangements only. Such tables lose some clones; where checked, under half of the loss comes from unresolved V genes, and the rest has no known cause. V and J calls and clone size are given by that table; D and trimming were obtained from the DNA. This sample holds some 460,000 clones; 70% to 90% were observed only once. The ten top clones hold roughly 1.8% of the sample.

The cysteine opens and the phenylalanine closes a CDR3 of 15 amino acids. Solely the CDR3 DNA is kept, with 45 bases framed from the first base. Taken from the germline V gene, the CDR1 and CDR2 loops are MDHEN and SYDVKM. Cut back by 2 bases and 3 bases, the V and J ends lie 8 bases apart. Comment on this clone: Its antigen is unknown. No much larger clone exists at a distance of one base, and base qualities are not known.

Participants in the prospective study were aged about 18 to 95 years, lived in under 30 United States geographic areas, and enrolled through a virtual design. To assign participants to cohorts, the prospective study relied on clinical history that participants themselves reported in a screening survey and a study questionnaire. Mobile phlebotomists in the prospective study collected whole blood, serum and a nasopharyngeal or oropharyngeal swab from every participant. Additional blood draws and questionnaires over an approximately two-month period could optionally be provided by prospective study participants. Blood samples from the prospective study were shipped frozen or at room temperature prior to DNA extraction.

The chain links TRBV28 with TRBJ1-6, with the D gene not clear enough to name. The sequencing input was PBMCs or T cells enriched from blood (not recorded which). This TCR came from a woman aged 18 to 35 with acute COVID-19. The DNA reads TGTGCCAGCAGTTTACGGCGGAACTATAATTCACCCCTCCACTTT. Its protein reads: CASSLRRNYNSPLHF.